The next 15 T cell receptor beta chains were all read from a single sample in a study of shared clonotypes between healthy human individuals (dated by TCRdb to 2018 to 2020). The library relied on the immunoSEQ multiplex PCR assay. TCRdb's version of the immuneACCESS table is confined to in-frame rearrangements and falls short of the full clone set. An unresolved V gene accounts for under half of the shortfall where checked; the remainder is of unknown origin. Within this sample are a few million clones, with over 85% of them counted one time only. Of the sample, about 0.13% falls within the top ten clones. The sequencing input was naive CD4+ T cells sorted from blood. The cell subset or site label, as the study defines it: CD45RA+ positively selected. The source is a man aged 18 to 29 in good health.

V and J are TRBV2 and TRBJ1-6; 8 bases line up with TRBD1. With V trimmed by 5 bases and J by 7 bases, 7 bases remained unmatched. Per germline, CDR1 SNHLY and CDR2 FYNNEI. The CDR3 has 15 amino acids. The CDR3 nucleotides read TGTGCCAGCAGTCCAGGACAGGGTGGGAATTCACCCCTCCACTTT. Its translation: CASSPGQGGNSPLHF. The whole variable domain, filled in from reference TRBV2 and TRBJ1-6, reads EPEVTQTPSHQVTQMGQEVILRCVPISNHLYFYWYRQILGQKVEFLVSFYNNEISEKSEIFDDQFSVERPDGSNFTLKIRSTKLEDSAMYFCASSPGQGGNSPLHFGNGTRLTVT.

The chain combines TRBV7-9 with TRBJ2-2, with D possibly TRBD2 on 5 matching bases. CDR3 length: 12 amino acids. Germline V gene lookup returns CDR1 SEHNR and CDR2 FQNEAQ (reference sequence). Trimming removed 11 bases at V and 6 bases at J, with 13 bases between. The CDR3 loop is CAFLGDSGELFF. As DNA, the CDR3 is TGTGCCTTCCTCGGGGATTCCGGGGAGCTGTTTTTT.

The chain uses TRBV4-3 and TRBJ2-5; tentatively, D is TRBD2 (6 bases). The CDR3 runs to 15 residues. The V end lost 1 base, the J end lost 11 bases, and 20 bases lay between the germline ends. Per the germline V gene, CDR1 is LGHNA and CDR2 is YSLEER. CDR3 in DNA: TGCGCCAGCAGCCAAGGACTAGTCTCCAAGGGTGAGCAGTACTTC. This sequence encodes CASSQGLVSKGEQYF.

Remarks on this clone: Within the sample, other DNA sequences also encode this same CDR3. J is TRBJ2-5 and V is TRBV5-1, with 8 positions matching TRBD2. CDR3 length equals 13 residues. Trimming removed 2 bases from V and 5 bases from J; junction bases left unmatched: 2. Per the germline V gene, CDR1 is SGHRS and CDR2 is YFSETQ. The DNA for the CDR3 is TGCGCCAGCAGCTTAGGCGGGGGGGAGACCCAGTACTTC. Amino acid sequence: CASSLGGGETQYF.

In regard to this clone: In the same sample, other DNA sequences code for this CDR3. The V call is TRBV2, the J call TRBJ1-6; the D is unclear. This CDR3 has 12 residues. V was pared by 3 bases and J by 7 bases, with 4 bases between. CDR1 SNHLY and CDR2 FYNNEI come from the germline V gene. Here the CDR3 reads CASSEENSPLHF. Written as DNA, the CDR3 is TGTGCCAGCAGTGAGGAGAATTCACCCCTCCACTTT.

The V call is TRBV9, the J call TRBJ2-3, with unresolved D. The CDR3 is made up of 12 amino acids. Germline-derived CDR1 and CDR2 are SGDLS and YYNGEE. V gave up 4 bases and J gave up 6 bases, with 9 bases separating them. The CDR3 region is CASSLPADTQYF. CDR3 DNA sequence: TGTGCCAGCAGCCTTCCGGCGGATACGCAGTATTTT.

Remarks on this clone: Other DNA sequences in the sample encode the same CDR3. The chain recombines TRBV7-9 with TRBJ2-5; D is undetermined. This CDR3 spans 13 amino acids. Germline V CDR1 and CDR2: SEHNR, FQNEAQ (reference sequence). The V end lost 1 base, the J end lost 1 base, and 4 bases lay between the germline ends. This chain's CDR3 is CASSLVGQETQYF. Written as DNA, the CDR3 is TGTGCCAGCAGCTTAGTTGGCCAAGAGACCCAGTACTTC.

This chain joins TRBV7-8 and TRBJ2-5, with 11 bases fitting TRBD2. The V segment lost 9 bases and the J segment 4 bases; nucleotides outside the gene matches: 10. CDR1 and CDR2 from the germline V gene are SGHVS and FQNEAQ. This CDR3 spans 15 amino acids. The CDR3 protein is CASTFSGRALETQYF. The CDR3 nucleotides are TGTGCCAGTACCTTTAGCGGGAGGGCCTTAGAGACCCAGTACTTC. The variable domain in full, completed from reference TRBV7-8 and TRBJ2-5, reads GAGVSQSPRYKVAKRGQDVALRCDPISGHVSLFWYQQALGQGPEFLTYFQNEAQLDKSGLPSDRFFAERPEGSVSTLKIQRTQQEDSAVYLCASTFSGRALETQYFGPGTRLLVL.

The V call is TRBV27, the J call TRBJ2-3; D is unresolved. The CDR3 extends over 12 amino acids. Between the trimmed V and J ends, which lost 6 bases and 13 bases, there was a span of 17 bases. Germline CDR1 and CDR2: MNHEY and SMNVEV (reference sequence). The CDR3 sequence: CASRAGPQVEYF. DNA for the CDR3: TGTGCCAGCAGAGCCGGGCCACAAGTCGAGTATTTT.

As to this clone: In the same sample, other DNA sequences code for this CDR3. The V call is TRBV5-1, the J call TRBJ1-2, with D possibly TRBD1 on 5 matching bases. Trimming took 0 bases from V and 0 from J, leaving 9 bases between them. Germline V gene lookup returns CDR1 SGHRS and CDR2 YFSETQ. The CDR3 extends over 15 amino acids. The CDR3 reads CASSLGRGSNYGYTF. The DNA for the CDR3 is TGCGCCAGCAGCTTGGGTAGGGGCTCTAACTATGGCTACACCTTC.

This chain uses TRBV6-1 with TRBJ2-7; 13 bases line up with TRBD2. CDR1 and CDR2 (germline): MNHNS, SASEGT. V lost 4 bases and J lost 3; bases outside the gene matches: 6. This CDR3 is 16 amino acids long. This CDR3 is CASSGLAGGFFYEQYF. CDR3 in DNA: TGTGCCAGCAGTGGACTAGCGGGAGGATTCTTCTACGAGCAGTACTTC.

The rearrangement links TRBV18 to TRBJ2-1; TRBD1 aligns across 7 bases. V lost 3 bases to trimming and J lost 2 bases; unmatched junction nucleotides: 1. The germline V gene encodes CDR1 KGHSH and CDR2 LQKENI. This CDR3 comprises 14 residues. The CDR3 bases are TGTGCCAGCTCACCGGGACAGCCCTACAATGAGCAGTTCTTC. Translation: CASSPGQPYNEQFF.

A remark on this clone: Other DNA sequences in the sample encode the same CDR3. This chain joins TRBV7-2 and TRBJ2-2; D gene unclear. The CDR3 runs 12 residues. With 4 bases removed from V and 6 bases from J, the gap between germline ends came to 6 bases. Germline V gene lookup returns CDR1 SGHTA and CDR2 FQGNSA. In DNA, the CDR3 is TGTGCCAGCAGCTCCCCCCCCGGGGAGCTGTTTTTT. This translates into CASSSPPGELFF.

V usage is TRBV5-6 and J usage is TRBJ2-3; no definite D call. The V gene's germline CDR1 is SGHDT and CDR2 YYEEEE. Trimming shortened V by 2 bases and J by 0 bases, and 10 bases separated the two germline ends. The CDR3 covers 15 residues. The CDR3 DNA reads TGTGCCAGCAGCTTAGCTCAGAAGAGCACAGATACGCAGTATTTT. Protein: CASSLAQKSTDTQYF.

The V call is TRBV7-2, the J call TRBJ2-2, with D maybe TRBD2 (6 bases). Trimming shortened V by 7 bases and J by 3 bases, and 15 bases separated the two germline ends. CDR3 length: 15 amino acids. Looked up from germline, CDR1 is SGHTA and CDR2 is FQGNSA. The DNA for the CDR3 is TGTGCCAGCACCCGGTCATGGGGGGACACCGGGGAGCTGTTTTTT. Translated, it gives CASTRSWGDTGELFF.